The T cell receptor beta chain under discussion was sequenced for a study of glioma-infiltrating T cells after dendritic cell vaccination. Primers: 60 V beta forward and 13 J beta reverse. Measured with immunoSEQ multiplex PCR; TCRdb has only the in-frame clones, and not every one. The sample carries about 87,000 clones, around 83% recorded once. Time point: after dendritic cell vaccination, including at tumor progression/relapse. The CDR3 length is 15 residues. Germline lookup yields CDR1 SGHRS and CDR2 YFSETQ. V gave up 4 bases and J gave up 0 bases, with 11 bases separating them. The V gene is TRBV5-1, the J gene TRBJ1-3, with D possibly TRBD1 on 5 matching bases. The input for sequencing was blood, taken after dendritic cell vaccination. This sequence originates from a human donor with glioblastoma. CDR3: CASSTDMSSGNTIYF. DNA of the CDR3: TGCGCCAGCAGCACGGACATGAGCTCTGGAAACACCATATATTTT.